This TCR beta chain was identified during a study of cytomegalovirus exposure and HLA in healthy donors. TCRdb keeps only in-frame clones here, not all; method: immunoSEQ multiplex PCR. The table includes about 200,000 clones, 83% detected once. This CDR3 contains 14 residues. Germline assignment: CDR1 PRHDT and CDR2 FYEKMQ (reference sequence). The V end lost 6 bases, the J end lost 4 bases, and 13 bases lay between the germline ends. Concerning this clone itself: Its target is not known.

Study results and caveats: Roughly 170 TCR beta chains were listed as cytomegalovirus-associated.

Sequenced material: PBMCs. This sequence originates from a woman aged 18-35 years in good health and CMV-seronegative. The genes are TRBV13 and TRBJ1-3, with D uncertain. The CDR3 reads CASRPSGNGNTIYF. The CDR3 region has the DNA TGTGCCAGCAGACCCTCTGGCAACGGAAACACCATATATTTT.